What follows are 15 T cell receptor beta chains derived from one specimen sequenced in a study of regulatory T cells in long-lasting Graves disease. Building the TCR beta libraries relied on iRepertoire HTBI primers, and CDR3 regions underwent Arm-PCR. In TCRdb, the multiplex PCR reads were re-called with MiXCR into one record per CDR3 protein. The sample gives roughly 560,000 distinct CDR3 sequences, around 13% of which show up once; about 8.3% is in the top ten. Time point given: newly diagnosed GD, antithyroid drugs for less than 3 months. Preparation of the TCR library used RNA extracted from PBMCs. A further study also used this sample, focusing on T cells in Graves' hyperthyroidism and ophthalmopathy.

The specimen was peripheral blood mononuclear cells (PBMCs), collected at new diagnosis, from a patient treated with antithyroid drugs. The receptors stem from a woman in her 30s with Graves disease.

This clonotype was detected a few times. The CDR3 sequence is CASSQPPNTEAFF. CDR3 DNA: TGTGCCAGCAGCCAACCCCCGAACACTGAAGCTTTCTTT. V gene TRBV5-4 combines with J gene TRBJ1-1; no clear D gene. There are 13 residues in the CDR3. CDR1 is SGHNT and CDR2 is YYREEE in the germline V gene (reference sequence). V was shortened by 4 bases and J by 1 base, with 8 bases between the two germline ends. Supplemented by reference TRBV5-4 and TRBJ1-1, the full variable domain reads ETGVTQSPTHLIKTRGQQVTLRCSSQSGHNTVSWYQQALGQGPQFIFQYYREEENGRGNFPPRFSGLQFPNYSSELNVNALELDDSALYLCASSQPPNTEAFFGQGTRLTVV.

This clonotype was seen a handful of times. This may be a read error: a much more frequent sequence differs by one nucleotide. V and J are TRBV27 and TRBJ2-1; TRBD2 aligns across 10 bases. CDR3 size: 14 residues. Germline V gene lookup returns CDR1 MNHEY and CDR2 SMNVEV (reference sequence). The CDR3 sequence: CASRLAGPYNEQLF. CDR3 nucleotides: TGTGCCAGCAGACTAGCGGGACCCTACAATGAGCAGCTCTTC.

V is TRBV10-2 and J is TRBJ2-2, with D perhaps matching TRBD1 or TRBD2 (5 bases each). The CDR3 consists of 15 residues. V was pared by 8 bases and J by 6 bases, with 19 bases between. Germline V CDR1 and CDR2: WSHSY, SAAADI. CDR3 nucleotide sequence: TGCGCCAGCTACTGGGACCCGGGACGGGCCGGGGAGCTGTTTTTT. As protein: CASYWDPGRAGELFF.

This clonotype was counted many times. The chain links TRBV7-9 to TRBJ1-1, with D hard to call. The CDR3 extends over 10 amino acids. CDR1 is SEHNR, CDR2 FQNEAQ, per germline (reference sequence). V lost 5 bases and J 8 bases, leaving 6 bases between the germline ends. The CDR3 here is CASSRGEAFF. CDR3 bases: TGTGCCAGCAGCCGTGGAGAAGCTTTCTTT.

This clonotype was counted ten times or more. Lacking the conserved final phenylalanine or tryptophan, this CDR3 likely reflects a read error. The limits of the CDR3 on the DNA are not certain, so only TCRdb's listed CDR3 is given. This chain links TRBV5-8 with TRBJ2-7. A total of 9 residues make up the CDR3, ends included. CDR1 SGHTS and CDR2 YDEGEE come from the germline V gene. CDR3 residues: CASSLPACI.

The rearrangement uses TRBV27 and TRBJ2-1; the match to TRBD2 covers 9 bases. The CDR3 is made up of 14 amino acids. V shed 5 bases, J shed 7 bases, and the junction held 6 bases outside the gene matches. Per germline, CDR1 MNHEY and CDR2 SMNVEV (reference sequence). The CDR3 reads CASSRLAGWNEQFF. The CDR3 DNA sequence: TGTGCCAGCAGTCGTCTAGCGGGATGGAATGAGCAGTTCTTC.

This clonotype was counted many times. The chain recombines TRBV11-1 with TRBJ1-2; 8 positions agree with TRBD1. V was pared by 5 bases and J by 7 bases, with 12 bases of the junction left unmatched. The germline V gene has CDR1 SGHAT and CDR2 FQDESV (reference sequence). This CDR3 is built from 15 residues. The CDR3 region has the DNA TGTGCCAGCAGCCCAACCGGACAGGGTCAAAGTGGCTACACCTTC. This translates into CASSPTGQGQSGYTF.

This clonotype was counted many times. The gene calls are TRBV30 and TRBJ1-1, with a weak D call TRBD1 (5 bases). The CDR3 consists of 11 residues. V lost 7 bases, J lost 4 bases, and 10 bases lay in between. The germline gives CDR1 GTSNPN, CDR2 SVGIG (reference sequence). The CDR3: CAFRVTTEAFF. The CDR3 DNA is TGTGCCTTCAGGGTAACCACTGAAGCTTTCTTT.

This clonotype occurred a few times. The gene calls are TRBV10-2 and TRBJ2-5, with 10 bases fitting TRBD2. V dropped 6 bases and J dropped 3; count of bases not matched to a gene: 13. CDR3 length: 17 amino acids. From germline, CDR1 is WSHSY and CDR2 SAAADI. The CDR3 sequence is CASSPYSGTSAKETQYF. CDR3 DNA sequence: TGCGCCAGCAGCCCATACTCCGGGACTAGCGCTAAAGAGACCCAGTACTTC.

The V gene is TRBV7-2, the J gene TRBJ2-7; tentatively, D is TRBD1 or TRBD2 (5 bases each). There are 13 residues in the CDR3. Germline V CDR1 and CDR2: SGHTA, FQGNSA. The V and J ends lost 8 bases and 3 bases respectively, with 14 bases between them. CDR3 residues: CASGPGTLYEQYF. Here the CDR3 DNA reads TGTGCCAGCGGCCCCGGGACCCTCTACGAGCAGTACTTC.

In its sample, this clonotype was seen many times. The genes are TRBV11-2 and TRBJ2-7, with a weak D call TRBD2 (6 bases). Trimming shortened V by 2 bases and J by 6 bases, and 20 bases separated the two germline ends. Germline V gene sequence: CDR1 SGHAT, CDR2 FQNNGV. This CDR3 comprises 16 residues. CDR3 DNA sequence: TGTGCCAGCAGCTTAAGCGGGTGGGGCGAGAGGTCCGAGCAGTACTTC. Translating gives CASSLSGWGERSEQYF.

This clonotype occurred many times. J is TRBJ1-4 and V is TRBV5-1; TRBD1 matches 11 bases. V gave up 0 bases and J gave up 12 bases; unmatched junction bases: 10. The length of the CDR3 is 16 residues. Germline-derived CDR1 and CDR2 are SGHRS and YFSETQ. The CDR3, as DNA: TGCGCCAGCAGCTTGGGGCCCGGGACAGGGGGAGGACAACTGTTTTTT. Its translation is CASSLGPGTGGGQLFF. The full variable domain, completed using reference TRBV5-1 and TRBJ1-4, is KAGVTQTPRYLIKTRGQQVTLSCSPISGHRSVSWYQQTPGQGLQFLFEYFSETQRNKGNFPGRFSGRQFSNSRSEMNVSTLELGDSALYLCASSLGPGTGGGQLFFGSGTQLSVL.

This clonotype was observed many times. The chain is built from TRBV10-3 and TRBJ2-3; 13 bases match TRBD2. With 2 bases clipped from V and 0 bases from J, the junction kept 2 bases outside the gene matches. Germline loops: CDR1 ENHRY, CDR2 SYGVKD. This CDR3 comprises 17 residues. CDR3 residues: CAISEELAGGSTDTQYF. The CDR3 DNA reads TGTGCCATCAGTGAGGAACTAGCGGGAGGGAGCACAGATACGCAGTATTTT.

In its sample, this clonotype was seen many times. The V and J genes are TRBV7-2 and TRBJ1-6; 9 bases map to TRBD1. The CDR3 consists of 16 residues. With 3 bases clipped from V and 8 bases from J, the junction kept 8 bases outside the gene matches. The germline V gene has CDR1 SGHTA and CDR2 FQGNSA. CDR3 DNA sequence: TGTGCCAGCAGCTTGGGCCCCGGACAGGGGTATTCACCCCTCCACTTT. Translating gives CASSLGPGQGYSPLHF.

With regard to this clonotype: One base away lies a much larger clone, so this may be a sequencing read error. This sequence joins TRBV6-6 and TRBJ2-2, with unresolved D. The CDR3 is made up of 14 amino acids. Germline lookup yields CDR1 MNHNY and CDR2 SVGAGI (reference sequence). V lost 0 bases, J lost 6 bases, and 8 bases lay in between. CDR3 nucleotides: TGTGCCAGCAGTTACTCGATTCACGCCGGGGAGCTGTTTTTT. It specifies CASSYSIHAGELFF.